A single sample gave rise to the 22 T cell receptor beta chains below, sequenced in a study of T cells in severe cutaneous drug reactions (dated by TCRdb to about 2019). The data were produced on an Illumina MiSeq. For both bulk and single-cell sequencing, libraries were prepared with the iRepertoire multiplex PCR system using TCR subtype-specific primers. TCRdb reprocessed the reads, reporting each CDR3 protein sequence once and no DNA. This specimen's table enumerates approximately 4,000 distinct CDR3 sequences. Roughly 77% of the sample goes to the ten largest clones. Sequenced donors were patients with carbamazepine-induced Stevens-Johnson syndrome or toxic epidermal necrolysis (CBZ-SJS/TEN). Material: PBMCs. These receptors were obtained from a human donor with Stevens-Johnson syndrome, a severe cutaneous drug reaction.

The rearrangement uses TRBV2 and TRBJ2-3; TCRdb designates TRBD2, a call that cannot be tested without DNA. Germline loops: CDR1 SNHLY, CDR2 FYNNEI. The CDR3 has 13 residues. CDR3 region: CASVGLRTDTQYF. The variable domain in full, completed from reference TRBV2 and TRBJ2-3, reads EPEVTQTPSHQVTQMGQEVILRCVPISNHLYFYWYRQILGQKVEFLVSFYNNEISEKSEIFDDQFSVERPDGSNFTLKIRSTKLEDSAMYFCASVGLRTDTQYFGPGTRLTVL.

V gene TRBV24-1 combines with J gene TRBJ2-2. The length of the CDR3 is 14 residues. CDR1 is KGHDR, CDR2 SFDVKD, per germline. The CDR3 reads CATSDPDSAGELFF.

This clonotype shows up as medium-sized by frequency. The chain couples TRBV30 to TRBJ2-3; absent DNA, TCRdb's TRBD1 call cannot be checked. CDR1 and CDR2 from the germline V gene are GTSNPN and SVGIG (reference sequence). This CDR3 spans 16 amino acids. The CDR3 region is CAWSRNRDIFTDTQYF.

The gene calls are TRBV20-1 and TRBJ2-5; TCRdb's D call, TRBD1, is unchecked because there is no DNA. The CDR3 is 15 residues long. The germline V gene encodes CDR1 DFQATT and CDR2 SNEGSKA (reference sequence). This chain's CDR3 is CSAGEGTGSMWAQYF.

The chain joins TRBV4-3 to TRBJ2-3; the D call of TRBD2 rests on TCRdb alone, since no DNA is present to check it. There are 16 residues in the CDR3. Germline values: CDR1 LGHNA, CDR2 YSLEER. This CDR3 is CASSQVLAGNTDTQYF.

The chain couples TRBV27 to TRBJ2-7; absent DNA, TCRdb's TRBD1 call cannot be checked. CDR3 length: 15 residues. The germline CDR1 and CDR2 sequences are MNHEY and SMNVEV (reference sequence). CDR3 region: CASSPGTGVAYEQYF.

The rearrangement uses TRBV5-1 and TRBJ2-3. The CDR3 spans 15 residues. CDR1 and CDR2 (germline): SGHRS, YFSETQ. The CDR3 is CASSSDISSTDAQYF.

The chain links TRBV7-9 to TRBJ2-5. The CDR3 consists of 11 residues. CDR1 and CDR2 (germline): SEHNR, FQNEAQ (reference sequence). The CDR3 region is CASSSAETQYF.

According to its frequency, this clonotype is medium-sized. CDR3 loop: CAWSPGTGRDYGYTF. The rearrangement joins TRBV30 to TRBJ1-2; TCRdb proposes TRBD1, but this gene call is untestable without DNA. The CDR3 contains 15 residues. In germline, CDR1 is GTSNPN, CDR2 SVGIG (reference sequence).

The CDR3 sequence: CASSPTPPRNYGYTF. This chain uses TRBV28 with TRBJ1-2; as DNA is missing, the TRBD1 call by TCRdb cannot be tested. CDR3 length: 15 amino acids. Looked up from germline, CDR1 is MDHEN and CDR2 is SYDVKM.

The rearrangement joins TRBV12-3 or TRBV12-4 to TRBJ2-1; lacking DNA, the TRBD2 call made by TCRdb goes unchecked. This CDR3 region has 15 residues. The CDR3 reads CASASSNGRPNEQFF.

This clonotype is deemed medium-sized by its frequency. CDR3 sequence reads: CASSLEGQGTYEQYF. The genes are TRBV7-6 and TRBJ2-7; TCRdb's D gene call, TRBD1, goes unchecked for lack of DNA. The CDR3 contains 15 residues. The V gene's germline CDR1 is SGHVS and CDR2 FNYEAQ.

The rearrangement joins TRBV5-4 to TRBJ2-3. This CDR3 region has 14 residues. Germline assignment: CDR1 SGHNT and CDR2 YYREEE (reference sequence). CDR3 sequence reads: CASSFYGSSDTQYF.

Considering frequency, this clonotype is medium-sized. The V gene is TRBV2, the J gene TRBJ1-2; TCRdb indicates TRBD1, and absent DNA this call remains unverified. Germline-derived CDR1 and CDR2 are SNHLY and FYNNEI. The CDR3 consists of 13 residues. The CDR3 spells CASKFTGEYGYTF.

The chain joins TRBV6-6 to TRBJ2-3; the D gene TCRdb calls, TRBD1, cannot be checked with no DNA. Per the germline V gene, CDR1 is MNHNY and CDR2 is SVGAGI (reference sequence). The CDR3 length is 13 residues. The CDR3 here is CAVGGRGADTQYF.

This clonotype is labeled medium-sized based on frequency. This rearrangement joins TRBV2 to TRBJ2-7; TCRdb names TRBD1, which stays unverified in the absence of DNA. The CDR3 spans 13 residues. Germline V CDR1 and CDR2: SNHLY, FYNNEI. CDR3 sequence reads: CASSDGTLYEQYF. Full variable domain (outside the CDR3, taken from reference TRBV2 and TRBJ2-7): EPEVTQTPSHQVTQMGQEVILRCVPISNHLYFYWYRQILGQKVEFLVSFYNNEISEKSEIFDDQFSVERPDGSNFTLKIRSTKLEDSAMYFCASSDGTLYEQYFGPGTRLTVT.

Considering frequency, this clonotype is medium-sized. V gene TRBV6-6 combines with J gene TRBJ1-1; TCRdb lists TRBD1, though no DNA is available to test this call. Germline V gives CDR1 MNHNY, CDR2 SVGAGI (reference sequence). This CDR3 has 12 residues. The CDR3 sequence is CASSRGQGEAFF.

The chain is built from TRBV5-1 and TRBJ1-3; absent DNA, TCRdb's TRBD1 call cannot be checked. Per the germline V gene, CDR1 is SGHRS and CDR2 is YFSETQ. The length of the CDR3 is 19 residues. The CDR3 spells CASSINTPPRESSGNTIYF.

The chain's CDR3 is CASSATPMSYNEQFF. This chain joins TRBV5-4 and TRBJ2-1. CDR1 and CDR2 from the germline V gene are SGHNT and YYREEE (reference sequence). CDR3 length: 15 amino acids.

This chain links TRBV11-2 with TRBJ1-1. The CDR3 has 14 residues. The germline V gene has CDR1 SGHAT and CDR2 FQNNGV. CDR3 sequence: CASTRSTVNTEAFF.

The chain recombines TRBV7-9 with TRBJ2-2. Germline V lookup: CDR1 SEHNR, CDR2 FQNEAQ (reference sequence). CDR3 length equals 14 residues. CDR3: CASSLYLAPGELFF.

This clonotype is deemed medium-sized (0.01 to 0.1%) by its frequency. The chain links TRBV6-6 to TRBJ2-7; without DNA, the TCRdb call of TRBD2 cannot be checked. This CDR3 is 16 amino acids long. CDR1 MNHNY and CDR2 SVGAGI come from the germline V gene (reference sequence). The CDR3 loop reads CASSPIATSGSYEQYF.